Sequencing of this T cell receptor beta chain was carried out in a study of blood T cell repertoires in COVID-19. Background on the study: Sources were T cells, B-cell-depleted T cells, or PBMCs; the material itself was cDNA or gDNA.

The participants were between about 18 and 90 years old and came from some 23 US areas. Categorization into cohorts depended on clinical history that participants reported. Per the study methods: Reference gene primer amplification gave estimated nucleated cell counts. TCRdb's table, derived via immunoSEQ multiplex PCR, lists solely in-frame clones and lacks some. V, J and clone size reflect that table, while D and trimming were determined from the DNA. Among some 350,000 clones listed, about 87% were seen once. This CDR3 has 14 residues. V was trimmed by 3 bases and J by 2 bases, leaving 10 bases between them. Germline V gene lookup returns CDR1 KGHSH and CDR2 LQKENI.

Sequencing input: PBMCs or T cells enriched from blood (not recorded which). The sequence was obtained from a man aged 25-45 years who had recovered from COVID-19. V usage is TRBV18 and J usage is TRBJ2-5; D remains unclear. DNA of the CDR3: TGTGCCAGCTCACCGCCTATGGAGCAAGAGACCCAGTACTTC. This encodes CASSPPMEQETQYF.